This T cell receptor beta chain was identified in a study of early T cells in non-severe SARS-CoV-2 infection. On the study more broadly: Investigators sequenced bulk RNA drawn from unsorted whole blood, and chains remained unpaired.

In its sample, this clonotype was seen a few times. The V and J ends lost 3 bases and 4 bases respectively, with 16 bases between them. The CDR3 covers 15 residues. Looked up from germline, CDR1 is MNHEY and CDR2 is SMNVEV (reference sequence). The library protocol tagged individual cDNA molecules with unique molecular identifiers. TCRdb ran MiXCR on the 5' RACE reads and lists one entry per CDR3 protein. The sample carries roughly 52,000 distinct CDR3 sequences, 8% recorded once. V usage is TRBV27 and J usage is TRBJ2-7; the D is unclear. Sequencing was performed on whole blood. The sequence was collected from an adult who was a healthcare worker with PCR-confirmed SARS-CoV-2 infection or an uninfected control (not recorded which). CDR3 region: CASSFSLAALYEQYF. The CDR3 region has the DNA TGTGCCAGCAGTTTCTCTCTGGCGGCCCTTTACGAGCAGTACTTC.